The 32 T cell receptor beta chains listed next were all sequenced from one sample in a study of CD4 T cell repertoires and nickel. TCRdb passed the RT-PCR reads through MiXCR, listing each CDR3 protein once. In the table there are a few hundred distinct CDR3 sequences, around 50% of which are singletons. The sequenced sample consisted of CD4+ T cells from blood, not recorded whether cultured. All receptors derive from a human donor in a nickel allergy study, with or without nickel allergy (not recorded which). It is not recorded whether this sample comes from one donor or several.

The CDR3 nucleotides read TGTGCCGCATCCGGATTATATTCACCCCTCCACTTT. It yields the protein CAASGLYSPLHF. V usage is TRBV10-3 and J usage is TRBJ1-6, with unresolved D. CDR1 is ENHRY and CDR2 is SYGVKD in the germline V gene. The CDR3 loop spans 12 amino acids. Trimming took off 11 bases at V and 8 bases at J, with 13 bases between the two ends.

The CDR3, as DNA: TGTGCCAGCAGCCAGCGAGCGGTGAACACCGGGGAGCTGTTTTTT. Its translation is CASSQRAVNTGELFF. The V gene is TRBV3-1, the J gene TRBJ2-2; TRBD2 might be the D (5 bases). This CDR3 contains 15 residues. CDR1 is LGHDT and CDR2 is YNNKEL in the germline V gene (reference sequence). Trimming removed 3 bases at V and 1 base at J, with 9 bases between.

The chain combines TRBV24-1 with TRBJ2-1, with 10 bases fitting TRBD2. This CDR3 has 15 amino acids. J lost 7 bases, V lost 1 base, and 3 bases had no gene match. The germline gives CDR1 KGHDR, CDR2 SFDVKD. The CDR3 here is CATSDFLAGENEQFF. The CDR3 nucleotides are TGTGCCACCAGTGATTTCCTAGCGGGAGAGAATGAGCAGTTCTTC.

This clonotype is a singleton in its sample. In nucleotides, the CDR3 is TGCAGCGTTGAAGGACTAGCGGGATCTGATACGCAGTATTTT. Translation: CSVEGLAGSDTQYF. The chain has TRBV29-1 and TRBJ2-3, with 11 bases aligning to TRBD2. The V and J ends lost 1 base and 6 bases, in that order; junction bases with no gene match: 3. The CDR3 runs 14 residues. CDR1 and CDR2 (germline): SQVTM, ANQGSEA.

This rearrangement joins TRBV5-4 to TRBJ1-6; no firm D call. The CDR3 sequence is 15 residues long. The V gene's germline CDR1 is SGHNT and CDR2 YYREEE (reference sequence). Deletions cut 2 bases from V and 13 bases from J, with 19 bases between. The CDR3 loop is CASSFFVQPASPLHF. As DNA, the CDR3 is TGTGCCAGCAGCTTTTTCGTTCAGCCGGCATCGCCCCTCCACTTT.

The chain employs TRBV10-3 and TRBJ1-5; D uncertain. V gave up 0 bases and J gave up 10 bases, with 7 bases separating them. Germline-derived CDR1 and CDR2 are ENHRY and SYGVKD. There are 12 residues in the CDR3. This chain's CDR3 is CAISESMEPQHF. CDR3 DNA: TGTGCCATCAGTGAGTCGATGGAACCCCAGCATTTT.

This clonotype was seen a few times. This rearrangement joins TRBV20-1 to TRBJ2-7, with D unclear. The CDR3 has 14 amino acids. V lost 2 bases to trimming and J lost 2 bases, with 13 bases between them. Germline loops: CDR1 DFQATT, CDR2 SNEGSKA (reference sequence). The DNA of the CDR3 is TGCAGTGCTAGACTAAGAGCCCATACCTACGAGCAGTACTTC. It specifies CSARLRAHTYEQYF.

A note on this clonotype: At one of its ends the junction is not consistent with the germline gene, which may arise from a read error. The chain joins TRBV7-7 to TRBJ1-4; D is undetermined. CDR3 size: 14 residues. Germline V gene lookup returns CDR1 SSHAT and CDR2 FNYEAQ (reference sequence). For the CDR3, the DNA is TGTGCTAGCAGCCGAGGACCCGGAATAGGAAAACTGTTTTTT. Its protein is CASSRGPGIGKLFF.

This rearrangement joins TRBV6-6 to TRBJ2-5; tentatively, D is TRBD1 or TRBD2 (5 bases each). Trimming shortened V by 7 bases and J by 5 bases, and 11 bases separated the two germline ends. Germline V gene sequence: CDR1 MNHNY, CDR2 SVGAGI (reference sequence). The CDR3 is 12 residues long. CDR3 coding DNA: TGTGCCAGCACCGTTTGGGGGGAGACCCAGTACTTC. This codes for CASTVWGETQYF.

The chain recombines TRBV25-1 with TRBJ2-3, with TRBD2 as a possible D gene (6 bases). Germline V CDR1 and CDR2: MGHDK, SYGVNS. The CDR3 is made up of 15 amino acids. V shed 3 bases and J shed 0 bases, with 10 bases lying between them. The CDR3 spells CASSDPGTSTDTQYF. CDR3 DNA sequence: TGTGCCAGCAGTGACCCGGGGACTAGCACAGATACGCAGTATTTT.

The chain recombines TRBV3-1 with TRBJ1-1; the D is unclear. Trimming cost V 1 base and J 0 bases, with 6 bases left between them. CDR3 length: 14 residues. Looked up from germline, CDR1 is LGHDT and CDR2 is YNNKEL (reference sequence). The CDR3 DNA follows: TGTGCCAGCAGCCAAGGGCACGTGAACACTGAAGCTTTCTTT. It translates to CASSQGHVNTEAFF.

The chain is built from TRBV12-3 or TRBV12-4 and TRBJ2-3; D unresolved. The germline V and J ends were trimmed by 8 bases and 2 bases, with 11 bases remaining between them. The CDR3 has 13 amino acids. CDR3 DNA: TGTGCCAGCTATGGGCGGAACACAGATACGCAGTATTTT. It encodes CASYGRNTDTQYF.

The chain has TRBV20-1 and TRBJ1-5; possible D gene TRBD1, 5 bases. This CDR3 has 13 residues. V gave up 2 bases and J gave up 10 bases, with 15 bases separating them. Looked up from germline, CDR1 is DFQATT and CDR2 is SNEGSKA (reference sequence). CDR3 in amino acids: CSARQIQGGPQHF. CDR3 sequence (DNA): TGCAGTGCTAGACAAATCCAGGGCGGACCCCAGCATTTT.

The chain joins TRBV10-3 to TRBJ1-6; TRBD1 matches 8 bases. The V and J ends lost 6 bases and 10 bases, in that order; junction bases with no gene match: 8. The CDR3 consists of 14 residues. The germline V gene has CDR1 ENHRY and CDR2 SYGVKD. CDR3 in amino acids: CAISGQGGLSPLHF. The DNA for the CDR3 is TGTGCCATCAGCGGACAGGGTGGATTGTCACCCCTCCACTTT.

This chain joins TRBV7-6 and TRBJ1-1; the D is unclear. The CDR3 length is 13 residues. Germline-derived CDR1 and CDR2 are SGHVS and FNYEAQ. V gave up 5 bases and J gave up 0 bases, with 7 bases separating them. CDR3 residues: CASSDHLNTEAFF. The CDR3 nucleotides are TGTGCCAGCAGCGATCATTTGAACACTGAAGCTTTCTTT.

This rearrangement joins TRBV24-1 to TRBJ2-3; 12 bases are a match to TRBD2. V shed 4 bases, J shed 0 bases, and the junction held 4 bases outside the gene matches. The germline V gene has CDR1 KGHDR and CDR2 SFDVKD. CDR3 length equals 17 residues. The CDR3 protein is CATSDTGLAGSTDTQYF. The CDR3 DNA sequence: TGTGCCACCAGTGACACTGGACTAGCGGGAAGCACAGATACGCAGTATTTT.

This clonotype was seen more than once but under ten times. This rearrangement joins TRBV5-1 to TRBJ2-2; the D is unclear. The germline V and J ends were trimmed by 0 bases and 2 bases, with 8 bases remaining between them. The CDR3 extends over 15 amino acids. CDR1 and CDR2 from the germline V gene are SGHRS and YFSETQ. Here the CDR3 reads CASSLEAINTGELFF. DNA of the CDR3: TGCGCCAGCAGCTTGGAGGCGATTAACACCGGGGAGCTGTTTTTT.

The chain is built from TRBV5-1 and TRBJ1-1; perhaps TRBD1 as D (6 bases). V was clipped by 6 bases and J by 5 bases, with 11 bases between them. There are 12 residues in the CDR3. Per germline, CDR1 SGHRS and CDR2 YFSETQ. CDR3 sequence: CASTLQGTEAFF. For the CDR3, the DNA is TGCGCCAGCACTTTGCAGGGGACTGAAGCTTTCTTT. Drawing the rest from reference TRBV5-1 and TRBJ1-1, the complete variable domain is KAGVTQTPRYLIKTRGQQVTLSCSPISGHRSVSWYQQTPGQGLQFLFEYFSETQRNKGNFPGRFSGRQFSNSRSEMNVSTLELGDSALYLCASTLQGTEAFFGQGTRLTVV.

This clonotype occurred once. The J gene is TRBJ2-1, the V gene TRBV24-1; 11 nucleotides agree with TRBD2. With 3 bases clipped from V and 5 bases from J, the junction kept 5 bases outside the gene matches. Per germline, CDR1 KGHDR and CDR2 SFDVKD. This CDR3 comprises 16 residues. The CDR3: CATSDVTSGRNNEQFF. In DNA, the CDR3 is TGTGCCACCAGTGATGTTACTAGCGGGAGAAACAATGAGCAGTTCTTC.

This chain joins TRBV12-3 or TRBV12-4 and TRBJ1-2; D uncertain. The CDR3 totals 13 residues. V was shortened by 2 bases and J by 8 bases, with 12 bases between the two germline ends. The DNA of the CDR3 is TGTGCCAGCAGTTTACGGGGATCAGACGGCTACACCTTC. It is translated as CASSLRGSDGYTF.

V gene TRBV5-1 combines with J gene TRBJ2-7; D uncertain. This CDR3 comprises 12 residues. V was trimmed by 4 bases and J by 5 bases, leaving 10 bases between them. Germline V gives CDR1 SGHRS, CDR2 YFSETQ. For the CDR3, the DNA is TGCGCCAGCAGCCCCGGGCCCAACGAGCAGTACTTC. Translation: CASSPGPNEQYF.

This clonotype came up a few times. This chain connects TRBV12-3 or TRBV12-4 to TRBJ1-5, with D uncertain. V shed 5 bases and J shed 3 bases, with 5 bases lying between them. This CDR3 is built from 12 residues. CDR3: CASSPSNQPQHF. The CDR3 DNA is TGTGCCAGCAGTCCCTCCAATCAGCCCCAGCATTTT.

CDR3: CASSLAKRDTQYF. CDR3 in DNA: TGTGCCAGCAGTCTGGCGAAGCGGGATACGCAGTATTTT. V and J are TRBV6-2 or TRBV6-3 and TRBJ2-3; D perhaps matches TRBD2 (5 bases). Trimming took 5 bases from V and 6 from J, leaving 12 bases between them. The germline V gene has CDR1 MNHEY and CDR2 SVGEGT. The CDR3 length is 13 residues.

The CDR3 coding sequence is TGTGCCAGCAGTTACTTCGGGACTAGCCACCAAGAGACCCAGTACTTC. It encodes CASSYFGTSHQETQYF. The chain has TRBV6-5 and TRBJ2-5; 9 bases align to TRBD2. The CDR3 loop spans 16 amino acids. J gave up 0 bases and V 1 base, and 3 bases lay outside the gene matches. Germline CDR1 reads MNHEY; CDR2 reads SVGAGI.

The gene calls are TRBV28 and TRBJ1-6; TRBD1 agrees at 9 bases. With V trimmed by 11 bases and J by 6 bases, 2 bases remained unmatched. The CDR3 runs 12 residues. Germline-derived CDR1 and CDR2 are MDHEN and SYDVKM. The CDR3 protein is CAGGQGNSPLHF. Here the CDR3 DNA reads TGTGCCGGGGGACAGGGTAATTCACCCCTCCACTTT.

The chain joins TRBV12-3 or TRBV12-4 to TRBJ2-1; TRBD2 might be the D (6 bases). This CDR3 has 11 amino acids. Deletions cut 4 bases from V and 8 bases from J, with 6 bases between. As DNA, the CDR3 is TGTGCCAGCAGTTGGGGGGATGAGCAGTTCTTC. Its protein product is CASSWGDEQFF.

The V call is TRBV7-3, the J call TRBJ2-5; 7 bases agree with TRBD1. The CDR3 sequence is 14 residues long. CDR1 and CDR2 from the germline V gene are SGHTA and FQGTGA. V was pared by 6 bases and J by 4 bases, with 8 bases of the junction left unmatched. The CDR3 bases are TGTGCCAGCAGACACCCGAGGACAGGAGAGACCCAGTACTTC. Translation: CASRHPRTGETQYF.

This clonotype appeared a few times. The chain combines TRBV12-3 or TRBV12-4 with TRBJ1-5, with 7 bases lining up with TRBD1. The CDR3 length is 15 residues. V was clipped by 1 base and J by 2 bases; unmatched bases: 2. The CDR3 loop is CASSLGGGGNQPQHF. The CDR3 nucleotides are TGTGCCAGCAGTTTAGGAGGGGGCGGCAATCAGCCCCAGCATTTT.

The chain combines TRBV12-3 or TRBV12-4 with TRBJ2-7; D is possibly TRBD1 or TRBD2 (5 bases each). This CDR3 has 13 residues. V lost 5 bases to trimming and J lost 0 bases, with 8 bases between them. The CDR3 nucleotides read TGTGCCAGCAGTGGGGACGGCTCCTACGAGCAGTACTTC. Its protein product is CASSGDGSYEQYF.

The CDR3 spells CAISESVLRSPLHF. CDR3 nucleotide sequence: TGTGCCATCAGTGAGTCCGTGTTGAGATCACCCCTCCACTTT. The rearrangement joins TRBV10-3 to TRBJ1-6; D remains ambiguous. The CDR3 is made up of 14 amino acids. Germline CDR1 reads ENHRY; CDR2 reads SYGVKD. V lost 0 bases, J lost 10 bases, and 10 bases lay in between.

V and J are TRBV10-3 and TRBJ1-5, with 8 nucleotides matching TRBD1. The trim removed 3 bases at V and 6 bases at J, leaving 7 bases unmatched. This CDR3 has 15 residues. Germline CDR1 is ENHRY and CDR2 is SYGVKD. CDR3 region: CAISDQTGDIQPQHF. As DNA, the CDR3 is TGTGCCATCAGTGACCAGACAGGGGACATTCAGCCCCAGCATTTT.

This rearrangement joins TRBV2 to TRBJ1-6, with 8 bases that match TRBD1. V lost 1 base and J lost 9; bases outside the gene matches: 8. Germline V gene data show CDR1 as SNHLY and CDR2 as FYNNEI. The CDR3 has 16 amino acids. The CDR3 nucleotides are TGTGCCAGCAGTGAAGACGCACAGGGGGTTATTTCACCCCTCCACTTT. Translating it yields CASSEDAQGVISPLHF.